This TCR beta chain was obtained from a study of CD4+ T cells in melanoma (dated by TCRdb to 2022 to 2024). Regarding the research as a whole: Neoantigen-specific CD4+ T cells in human melanoma were investigated in the study.

The table lists this clone with a count of one. This clone's antigen is unknown. No base-level quality is on record; no much larger clone is a single base apart. The donors were people with melanoma. The library was built by means of the immunoSEQ multiplex PCR assay. Not all clones reach the TCRdb copy of this immuneACCESS table, which keeps in-frame sequences only. Checked studies attribute under half of the gap to unresolved V genes and leave the rest unexplained. In all, the sample holds roughly 12,000 clones, and roughly three quarters of those were seen once. The top ten clones comprise more than 8% of the sample. The germline V gene gives CDR1 as LGHNT and CDR2 as FRNRAP. At the junction V is shortened by 4 bases and J by 7 bases; bases outside the gene matches: 6. The CDR3, cysteine through phenylalanine, is 13 amino acids long. Left in the record is the CDR3 DNA by itself, 39 bases read in frame from the first base.

Results the study describes overall, beyond this receptor: Neoantigen-specific CD4+ T cells were reported to be correlated with the function of CD8+ T cells, macrophages and B cells. Diverse differentiation states were reported to be shown by neoantigen-specific CD4+ T cells in melanoma.

The source of this sequence is a human donor with melanoma. Sequenced material: cells from a culture (not recorded whether cultured in vitro). The receptor chain draws on TRBV12-5 and TRBJ1-1; 7 middle bases align to TRBD1. CDR3 reads: CASGWRDSLEAFF. In nucleotide form, the sequence is TGTGCTAGTGGTTGGAGGGACAGCCTTGAAGCTTTCTTT.